What follows are 2 T cell receptor beta chains derived from one specimen sequenced in a study of T cell clusters in autoimmune cytopenias (dated by TCRdb to about 2019). Each sample's TRB amplification started from roughly 240 ng of peripheral blood genomic DNA, which corresponds to tens of thousands of genome equivalents. The instrument was an Illumina MiSeq. TRB rearrangements were amplified by multiplex PCR using a touch-down protocol with TRB-A and TRB-B primer pools mixed in one tube. Based on TCRdb reprocessing of the reads, there is one entry per CDR3 protein sequence, and DNA is missing. The sample's own table lists 9,500 to 15,000 distinct CDR3 sequences. 2.5% to 4% of the sample comes from the top ten. Separately, the same data were catalogued under a study of T cell repertoires in aging, cancer and after chemotherapy.

Sequencing was done on a sample of peripheral blood. These receptors were collected from a human donor in good health.

This chain joins TRBV6-2 or TRBV6-3 and TRBJ2-7; TCRdb designates TRBD2, a call that cannot be tested without DNA. Germline CDR1 and CDR2: MNHEY and SVGEGT. The CDR3 is made up of 19 amino acids. CDR3: CASSPQGGWLAGSYYEQYF.

The chain is built from TRBV7-2 and TRBJ2-7; no DNA is available, so the TRBD1 call from TCRdb remains unchecked. The CDR3 has 14 residues. From germline, CDR1 is SGHTA and CDR2 FQGNSA. CDR3 loop: CASSLQGAGSEQYF.